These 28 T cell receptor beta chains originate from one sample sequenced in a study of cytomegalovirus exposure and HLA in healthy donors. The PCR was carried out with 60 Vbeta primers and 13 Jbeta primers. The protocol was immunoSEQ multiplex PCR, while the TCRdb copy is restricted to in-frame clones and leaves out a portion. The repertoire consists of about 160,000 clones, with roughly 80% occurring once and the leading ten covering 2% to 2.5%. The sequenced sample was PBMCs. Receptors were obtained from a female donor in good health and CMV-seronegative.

The CDR3 loop is CASIGSPYNEQFF. CDR3 DNA sequence: TGTGCCAGCATCGGGAGCCCCTACAATGAGCAGTTCTTC. J is TRBJ2-1 and V is TRBV6-5, with D possibly matching TRBD2 (6 bases). Trimming shortened V by 7 bases and J by 2 bases, and 9 bases separated the two germline ends. The CDR3 consists of 13 residues. Germline V gene sequence: CDR1 MNHEY, CDR2 SVGAGI.

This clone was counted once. The chain's CDR3 is CASRFDRYQPQHF. The DNA for the CDR3 is TGTGCCAGCAGGTTTGACAGATATCAGCCCCAGCATTTT. V and J are TRBV7-2 and TRBJ1-5; maybe TRBD1 (5 bases). CDR1 and CDR2 (germline): SGHTA, FQGNSA. The CDR3 loop spans 13 amino acids. V was clipped by 6 bases and J by 5 bases, with 11 bases between them.

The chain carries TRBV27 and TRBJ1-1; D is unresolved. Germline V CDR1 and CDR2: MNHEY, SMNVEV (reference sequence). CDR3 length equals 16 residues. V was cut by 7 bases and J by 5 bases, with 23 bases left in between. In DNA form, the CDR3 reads TGTGCCAGCATTCCCTTGACCTGGGGTGGCGGGACTGAAGCTTTCTTT. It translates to CASIPLTWGGGTEAFF.

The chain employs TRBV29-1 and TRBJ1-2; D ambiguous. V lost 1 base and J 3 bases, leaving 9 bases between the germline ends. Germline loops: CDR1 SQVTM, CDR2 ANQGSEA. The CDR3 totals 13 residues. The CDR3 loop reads CSVEGGFDYGYTF. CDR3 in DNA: TGCAGCGTTGAAGGCGGGTTTGACTATGGCTACACCTTC.

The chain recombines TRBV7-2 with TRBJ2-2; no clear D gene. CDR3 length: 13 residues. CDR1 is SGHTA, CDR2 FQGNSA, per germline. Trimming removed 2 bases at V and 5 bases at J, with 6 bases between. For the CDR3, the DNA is TGTGCCAGCAGCTTAAGCGTTACCGGGGAGCTGTTTTTT. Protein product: CASSLSVTGELFF.

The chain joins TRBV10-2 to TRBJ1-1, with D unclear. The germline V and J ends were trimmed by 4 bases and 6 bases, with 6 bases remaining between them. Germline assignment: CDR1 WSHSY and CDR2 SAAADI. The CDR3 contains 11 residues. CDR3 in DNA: TGCGCCAGCAGTGGTCACTCTGAAGCTTTCTTT. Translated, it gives CASSGHSEAFF.

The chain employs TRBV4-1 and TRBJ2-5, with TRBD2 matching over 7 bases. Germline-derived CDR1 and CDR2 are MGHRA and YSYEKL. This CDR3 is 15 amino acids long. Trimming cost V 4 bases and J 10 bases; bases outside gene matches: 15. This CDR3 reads CASSPLSGLVRIQYF. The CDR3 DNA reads TGCGCCAGCAGCCCCTTAAGCGGACTAGTGAGGATCCAGTACTTC.

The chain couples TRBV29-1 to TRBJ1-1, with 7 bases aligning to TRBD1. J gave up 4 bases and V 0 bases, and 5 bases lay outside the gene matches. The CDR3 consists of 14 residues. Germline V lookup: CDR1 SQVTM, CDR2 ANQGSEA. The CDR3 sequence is CSVEEKGGGTEAFF. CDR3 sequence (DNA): TGCAGCGTTGAAGAAAAAGGGGGCGGCACTGAAGCTTTCTTT.

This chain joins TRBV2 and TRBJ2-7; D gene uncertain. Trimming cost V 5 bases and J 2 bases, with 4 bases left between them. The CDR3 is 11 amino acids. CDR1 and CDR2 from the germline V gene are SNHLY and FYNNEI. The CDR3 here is CASSPTYEQYF. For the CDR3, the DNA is TGTGCCAGCAGTCCCACCTACGAGCAGTACTTC.

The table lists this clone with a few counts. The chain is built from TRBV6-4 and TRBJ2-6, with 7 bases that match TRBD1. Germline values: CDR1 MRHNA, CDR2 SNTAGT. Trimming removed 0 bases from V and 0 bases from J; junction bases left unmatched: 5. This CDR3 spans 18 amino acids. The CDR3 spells CASSDSDRLDSGANVLTF. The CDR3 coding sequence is TGTGCCAGCAGTGACTCGGACAGGCTGGACTCTGGGGCCAACGTCCTGACTTTC.

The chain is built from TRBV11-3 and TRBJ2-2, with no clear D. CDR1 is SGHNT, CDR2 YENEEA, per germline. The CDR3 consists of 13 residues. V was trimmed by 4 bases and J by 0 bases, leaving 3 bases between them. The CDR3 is CASSSANTGELFF. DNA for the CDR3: TGTGCCAGCAGCTCCGCGAACACCGGGGAGCTGTTTTTT.

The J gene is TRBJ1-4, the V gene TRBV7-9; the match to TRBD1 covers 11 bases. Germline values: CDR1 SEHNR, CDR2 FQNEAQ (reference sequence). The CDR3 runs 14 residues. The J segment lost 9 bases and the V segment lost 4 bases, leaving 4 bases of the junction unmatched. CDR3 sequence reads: CASSSGTGGQKLFF. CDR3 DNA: TGTGCCAGCAGCTCCGGGACAGGGGGTCAAAAACTGTTTTTT.

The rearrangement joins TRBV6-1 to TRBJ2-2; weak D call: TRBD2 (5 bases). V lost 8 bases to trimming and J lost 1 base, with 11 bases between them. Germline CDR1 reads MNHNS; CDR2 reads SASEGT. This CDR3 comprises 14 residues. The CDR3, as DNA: TGTGCCAGCGGGGTAGCGCGGAACACCGGGGAGCTGTTTTTT. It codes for CASGVARNTGELFF.

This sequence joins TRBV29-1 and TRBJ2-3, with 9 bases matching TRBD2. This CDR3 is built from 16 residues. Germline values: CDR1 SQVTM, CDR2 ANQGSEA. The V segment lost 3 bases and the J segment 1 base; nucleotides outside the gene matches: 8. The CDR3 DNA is TGCAGCGTTGATAACTCGCCTAGCGGGGGCACAGATACGCAGTATTTT. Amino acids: CSVDNSPSGGTDTQYF.

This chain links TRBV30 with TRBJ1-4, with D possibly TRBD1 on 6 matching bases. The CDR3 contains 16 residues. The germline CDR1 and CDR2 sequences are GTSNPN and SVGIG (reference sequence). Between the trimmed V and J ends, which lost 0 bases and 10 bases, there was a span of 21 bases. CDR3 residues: CAWSVNRDNALRKLFF. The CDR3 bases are TGTGCCTGGAGTGTAAACAGGGACAATGCCTTGCGAAAACTGTTTTTT.

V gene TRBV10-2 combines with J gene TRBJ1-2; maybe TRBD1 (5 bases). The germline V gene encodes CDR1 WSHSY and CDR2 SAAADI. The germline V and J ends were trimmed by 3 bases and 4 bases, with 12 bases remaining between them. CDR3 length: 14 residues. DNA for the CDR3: TGCGCCAGCAGTGAATCCAGGGCGCCCTATGGCTACACCTTC. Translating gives CASSESRAPYGYTF.

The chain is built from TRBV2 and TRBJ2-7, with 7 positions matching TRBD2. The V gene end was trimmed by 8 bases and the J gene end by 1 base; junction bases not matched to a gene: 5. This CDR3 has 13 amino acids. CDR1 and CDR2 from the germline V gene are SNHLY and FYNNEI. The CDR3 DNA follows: TGTGCCAGCTGGGTCGGGGGGTCCTACGAGCAGTACTTC. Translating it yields CASWVGGSYEQYF.

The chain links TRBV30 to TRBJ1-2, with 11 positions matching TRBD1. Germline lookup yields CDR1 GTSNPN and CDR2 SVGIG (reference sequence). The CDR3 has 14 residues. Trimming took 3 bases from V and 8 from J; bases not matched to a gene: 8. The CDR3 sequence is CAWRGGQGAWGYTF. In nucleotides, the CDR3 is TGTGCCTGGAGGGGCGGACAGGGGGCTTGGGGCTACACCTTC.

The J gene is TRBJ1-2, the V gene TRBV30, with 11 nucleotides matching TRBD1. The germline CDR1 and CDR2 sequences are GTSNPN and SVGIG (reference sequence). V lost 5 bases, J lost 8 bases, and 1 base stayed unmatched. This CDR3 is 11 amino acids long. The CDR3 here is CAWGQGAGYTF. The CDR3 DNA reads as TGTGCCTGGGGACAGGGGGCGGGCTACACCTTC.

The CDR3 loop is CASSKPGQGVWGSEAFF. CDR3 in DNA: TGCGCCAGCAGTAAGCCGGGACAGGGGGTTTGGGGGAGTGAAGCTTTCTTT. V usage is TRBV10-2 and J usage is TRBJ1-1; TRBD1 aligns across 11 bases. The germline CDR1 and CDR2 sequences are WSHSY and SAAADI. The CDR3 spans 17 residues. V lost 5 bases, J lost 7 bases, and 15 bases stayed unmatched.

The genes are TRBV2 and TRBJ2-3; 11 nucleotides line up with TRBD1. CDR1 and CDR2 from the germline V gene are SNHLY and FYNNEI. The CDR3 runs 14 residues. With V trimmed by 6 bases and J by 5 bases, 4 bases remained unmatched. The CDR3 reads CASRDRGHGDTQYF. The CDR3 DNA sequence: TGTGCCAGCAGGGACAGGGGGCATGGAGATACGCAGTATTTT.

The CDR3: CASHEGRIAEETQYF. The CDR3 DNA reads TGTGCCTCCCACGAGGGCAGGATCGCTGAAGAGACCCAGTACTTC. The V and J genes are TRBV2 and TRBJ2-5; D is perhaps TRBD2 (5 bases). The CDR3 runs 15 residues. V was pared by 11 bases and J by 3 bases, with 22 bases between. The germline V gene encodes CDR1 SNHLY and CDR2 FYNNEI. Together with reference TRBV2 and TRBJ2-5, the CDR3 gives the full variable domain: EPEVTQTPSHQVTQMGQEVILRCVPISNHLYFYWYRQILGQKVEFLVSFYNNEISEKSEIFDDQFSVERPDGSNFTLKIRSTKLEDSAMYFCASHEGRIAEETQYFGPGTRLLVL.

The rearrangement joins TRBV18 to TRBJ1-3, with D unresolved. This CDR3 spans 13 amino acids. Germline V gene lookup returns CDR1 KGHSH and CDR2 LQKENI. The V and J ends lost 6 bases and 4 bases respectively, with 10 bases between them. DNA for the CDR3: TGTGCCAGCTCTCGTGAGGGAGGAAACACCATATATTTT. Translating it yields CASSREGGNTIYF.

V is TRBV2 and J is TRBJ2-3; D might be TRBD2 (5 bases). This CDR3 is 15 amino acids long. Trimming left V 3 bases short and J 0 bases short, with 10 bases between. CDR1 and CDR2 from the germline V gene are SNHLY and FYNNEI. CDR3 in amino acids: CASSDPGSSTDTQYF. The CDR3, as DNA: TGTGCCAGCAGTGACCCGGGGTCTAGCACAGATACGCAGTATTTT.

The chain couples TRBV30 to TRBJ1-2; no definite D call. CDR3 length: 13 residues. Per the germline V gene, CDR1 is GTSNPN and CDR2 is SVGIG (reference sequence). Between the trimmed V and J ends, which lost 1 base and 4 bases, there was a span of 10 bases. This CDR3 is CAWSGDTSYGYTF. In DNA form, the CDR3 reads TGTGCCTGGAGTGGTGATACAAGCTATGGCTACACCTTC. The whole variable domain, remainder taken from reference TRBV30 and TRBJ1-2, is SQTIHQWPATLVQPVGSPLSLECTVEGTSNPNLYWYRQAAGRGLQLLFYSVGIGQISSEVPQNLSASRPQDRQFILSSKKLLLSDSGFYLCAWSGDTSYGYTFGSGTRLTVV.

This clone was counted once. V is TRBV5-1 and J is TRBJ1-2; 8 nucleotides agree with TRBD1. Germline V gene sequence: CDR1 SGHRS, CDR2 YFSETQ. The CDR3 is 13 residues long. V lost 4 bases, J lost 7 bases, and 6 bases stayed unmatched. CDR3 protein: CASSPQGAGGYTF. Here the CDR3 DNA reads TGCGCCAGCAGCCCTCAGGGGGCTGGTGGCTACACCTTC.

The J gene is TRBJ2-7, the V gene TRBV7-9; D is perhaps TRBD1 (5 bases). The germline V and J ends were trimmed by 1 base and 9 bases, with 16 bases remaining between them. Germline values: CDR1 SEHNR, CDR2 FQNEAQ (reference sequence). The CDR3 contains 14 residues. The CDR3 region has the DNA TGTGCCAGCAGCTTAGTCGCAGGGCCCATGGGGCAGTACTTC. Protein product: CASSLVAGPMGQYF.

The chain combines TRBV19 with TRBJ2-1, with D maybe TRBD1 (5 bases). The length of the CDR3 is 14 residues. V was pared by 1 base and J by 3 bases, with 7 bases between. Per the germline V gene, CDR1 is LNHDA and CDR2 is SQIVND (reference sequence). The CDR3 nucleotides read TGTGCCAGTAGTATAGGGGGCGGCTACAATGAGCAGTTCTTC. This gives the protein CASSIGGGYNEQFF.